This passage covers 17 T cell receptor beta chains from one sample sequenced in a study of cytotoxic CD8 clonotypes in ibrutinib-treated CLL. Profiling relied on immunoSEQ multiplex PCR, and the TCRdb table lists in-frame clones only, not all of them. The table shows about 200,000 clones, with 65% to 80% occurring only once. Sequenced here: PBMCs, sampled after 12 months of ibrutinib treatment. Source of these receptors: a human donor with chronic lymphocytic leukemia.

V is TRBV6-5 and J is TRBJ2-3; D tentatively reads TRBD1 or TRBD2 (5 bases each). The CDR3 contains 15 residues. The germline CDR1 and CDR2 sequences are MNHEY and SVGAGI. V shed 2 bases and J shed 2 bases, with 11 bases lying between them. CDR3 residues: CASSYEGRATDTQYF. The CDR3 region has the DNA TGTGCCAGCAGTTACGAGGGACGGGCCACAGATACGCAGTATTTT.

This chain links TRBV7-9 with TRBJ1-1; D might be TRBD1 (5 bases). The CDR3 is 16 amino acids. Trimming took off 5 bases at V and 5 bases at J, with 21 bases between the two ends. The germline gives CDR1 SEHNR, CDR2 FQNEAQ (reference sequence). DNA for the CDR3: TGTGCCAGCAGCCACCCGGGATCGGGGGGGAGGACTGAAGCTTTCTTT. It yields the protein CASSHPGSGGRTEAFF.

There are a few counts of this clone. CDR3 sequence: CASSLGLRENTEAFF. In DNA, the CDR3 is TGCGCCAGCAGCTTGGGCCTCAGGGAGAACACTGAAGCTTTCTTT. The chain has TRBV5-1 and TRBJ1-1; D may be TRBD1 (5 bases). The germline V gene has CDR1 SGHRS and CDR2 YFSETQ. The CDR3 extends over 15 amino acids. Trimming stripped 0 bases from V and 1 base from J, with 10 bases between.

The V and J genes are TRBV28 and TRBJ1-2; D not resolved. Trimming removed 5 bases from V and 4 bases from J, with 17 bases in between. This CDR3 comprises 15 residues. Germline lookup yields CDR1 MDHEN and CDR2 SYDVKM. The CDR3 DNA sequence: TGTGCCAGCAGTCCACAGCTTGGGAGGACCTATGGCTACACCTTC. This codes for CASSPQLGRTYGYTF.

The chain recombines TRBV19 with TRBJ2-3, with D perhaps TRBD1 (6 bases). CDR1 and CDR2 from the germline V gene are LNHDA and SQIVND (reference sequence). The CDR3 contains 13 residues. V was pared by 5 bases and J by 4 bases, with 10 bases between. CDR3 protein: CASSGRGADTQYF. The CDR3, as DNA: TGTGCCAGTAGTGGCAGGGGAGCAGATACGCAGTATTTT. Variable domain in full (rest from reference TRBV19 and TRBJ2-3): DGGITQSPKYLFRKEGQNVTLSCEQNLNHDAMYWYRQDPGQGLRLIYYSQIVNDFQKGDIAEGYSVSREKKESFPLTVTSAQKNPTAFYLCASSGRGADTQYFGPGTRLTVL.

The V call is TRBV9, the J call TRBJ2-6; D gene unclear. The V and J ends lost 2 bases and 0 bases respectively, with 3 bases between them. The length of the CDR3 is 14 residues. Germline V CDR1 and CDR2: SGDLS, YYNGEE. The CDR3 region is CASSVGSGANVLTF. DNA of the CDR3: TGTGCCAGCAGCGTTGGCTCTGGGGCCAACGTCCTGACTTTC.

The J gene is TRBJ2-7, the V gene TRBV7-2; 7 bases are a match to TRBD1. The germline V gene has CDR1 SGHTA and CDR2 FQGNSA. V trimming: 5 bases; J trimming: 6 bases; junction bases outside the gene matches: 4. The CDR3 has 12 residues. The CDR3 nucleotides read TGTGCCAGCAGCCTACAGGGGCTCGAGCAGTACTTC. Translated, it gives CASSLQGLEQYF. Drawing the rest from reference TRBV7-2 and TRBJ2-7, the complete variable domain is GAGVSQSPSNKVTEKGKDVELRCDPISGHTALYWYRQSLGQGLEFLIYFQGNSAPDKSGLPSDRFSAERTGGSVSTLTIQRTQQEDSAVYLCASSLQGLEQYFGPGTRLTVT.

This chain uses TRBV19 with TRBJ1-5, with 10 bases that match TRBD1. In germline, CDR1 is LNHDA, CDR2 SQIVND (reference sequence). The CDR3 sequence is 14 residues long. J lost 7 bases, V lost 4 bases, and 4 bases had no gene match. This CDR3 is CASSTRDRGQPQHF. The CDR3 DNA follows: TGTGCCAGTAGTACCAGGGACAGGGGACAGCCCCAGCATTTT.

This sequence joins TRBV27 and TRBJ1-2; D is perhaps TRBD1 (5 bases). This CDR3 is built from 14 residues. Germline loops: CDR1 MNHEY, CDR2 SMNVEV (reference sequence). V was trimmed by 6 bases and J by 3 bases, leaving 14 bases between them. The CDR3 sequence: CASRGVATYYGYTF. In DNA, the CDR3 is TGTGCCAGCAGAGGGGTAGCTACCTACTATGGCTACACCTTC.

The rearrangement uses TRBV6-6 and TRBJ2-7, with 8 bases lining up with TRBD2. V dropped 0 bases and J dropped 2; count of bases not matched to a gene: 6. This CDR3 has 16 amino acids. Germline CDR1 MNHNY, CDR2 SVGAGI (reference sequence). The CDR3 spells CASSYSWLAGTYEQYF. CDR3 sequence (DNA): TGTGCCAGCAGTTACTCCTGGCTAGCGGGTACCTACGAGCAGTACTTC.

This chain joins TRBV28 and TRBJ2-5; 7 nucleotides agree with TRBD1. With V trimmed by 7 bases and J by 1 base, 3 bases remained unmatched. CDR1 and CDR2 from the germline V gene are MDHEN and SYDVKM. This CDR3 has 13 residues. The CDR3 reads CASKWDSQETQYF. In nucleotides, the CDR3 is TGTGCCAGCAAATGGGACAGCCAAGAGACCCAGTACTTC.

This chain uses TRBV4-2 with TRBJ1-3; the match to TRBD1 covers 8 bases. J lost 2 bases, V lost 3 bases, and 3 bases had no gene match. The CDR3 covers 15 residues. The germline V gene encodes CDR1 LGHNA and CDR2 YNFKEQ. CDR3 nucleotides: TGTGCCAGCAGCCAGGGACAGGCAACTGGAAACACCATATATTTT. Its protein is CASSQGQATGNTIYF.

The V call is TRBV9, the J call TRBJ2-7, with 9 bases aligning to TRBD2. The length of the CDR3 is 15 residues. Germline CDR1 reads SGDLS; CDR2 reads YYNGEE. V dropped 0 bases and J dropped 2; count of bases not matched to a gene: 3. For the CDR3, the DNA is TGTGCCAGCAGCGTAGGCGGGGGGGCCCCCTACGAGCAGTACTTC. As protein: CASSVGGGAPYEQYF. The complete variable domain, with remaining parts taken from reference TRBV9 and TRBJ2-7, reads DSGVTQTPKHLITATGQRVTLRCSPRSGDLSVYWYQQSLDQGLQFLIQYYNGEERAKGNILERFSAQQFPDLHSELNLSSLELGDSALYFCASSVGGGAPYEQYFGPGTRLTVT.

The rearrangement joins TRBV7-9 to TRBJ1-2; 8 bases align to TRBD1. Trimming at V came to 6 bases and at J to 2 bases, leaving 20 bases not matched to a gene. This CDR3 region has 19 residues. Germline values: CDR1 SEHNR, CDR2 FQNEAQ (reference sequence). CDR3 sequence: CASRSKIRVDRDRNYGYTF. Here the CDR3 DNA reads TGTGCCAGCAGATCCAAAATTAGGGTAGACCGGGACAGGAACTATGGCTACACCTTC.

This clone was recorded only once. This chain connects TRBV7-3 to TRBJ2-7, with D tentatively TRBD1 (5 bases). Germline CDR1 reads SGHTA; CDR2 reads FQGTGA. Trimming removed 0 bases at V and 3 bases at J, with 9 bases between. There are 14 residues in the CDR3. The CDR3 reads CASSLTTTDYEQYF. Written as DNA, the CDR3 is TGTGCCAGCAGCTTAACGACGACAGACTACGAGCAGTACTTC.

This clone was counted only a few times. The chain joins TRBV7-2 to TRBJ2-7; D gene uncertain. The CDR3 contains 11 residues. With 2 bases removed from V and 8 bases from J, the gap between germline ends came to 7 bases. CDR1 and CDR2 (germline): SGHTA, FQGNSA. CDR3 DNA sequence: TGTGCCAGCAGCTTATCAAGAAAGCAGTACTTC. Protein sequence: CASSLSRKQYF.

The V call is TRBV7-2, the J call TRBJ2-2; 9 nucleotides line up with TRBD1. The CDR3 spans 19 residues. The ends lost 5 bases at V and 0 bases at J; junction bases unmatched: 13. Germline V gene lookup returns CDR1 SGHTA and CDR2 FQGNSA. This chain's CDR3 is CASSPLGTGIPTNTGELFF. CDR3 in DNA: TGTGCCAGCAGCCCCCTAGGGACAGGGATTCCCACGAACACCGGGGAGCTGTTTTTT. The complete variable domain, with remaining parts taken from reference TRBV7-2 and TRBJ2-2, reads GAGVSQSPSNKVTEKGKDVELRCDPISGHTALYWYRQSLGQGLEFLIYFQGNSAPDKSGLPSDRFSAERTGGSVSTLTIQRTQQEDSAVYLCASSPLGTGIPTNTGELFFGEGSRLTVL.